A selection of T cell receptor beta chains follows, all from one sample in a study of blood T cell repertoires in COVID-19. The table came from immunoSEQ multiplex PCR; TCRdb's copy has only in-frame clones and leaves some out. The sample carries some 98,000 clones, 75% to 90% recorded once. The specimen sequenced was peripheral blood. Every receptor here comes from a human donor in a cohort sampled during active COVID-19. Each CDR3 is given with its conserved first and last residue. Fields, in order: CDR3 length, V gene, D gene, J gene, clone size, CDR3 DNA, CDR3 protein. The D gene is left open where the match is weak. A clone size is listed for some rows: how often the clone was seen (once, few, many), or a class if it is expanded.

len: 14; v_gene: TRBV7-6; d_gene: TRBD1; j_gene: TRBJ2-7; abundance: few; CDR3nt: TGTGCCAGCAGCCCAGGGGGCGCTGACTACGAGCAGTACTTC; CDR3aa: CASSPGGADYEQYF
len: 15; v_gene: TRBV5-6; d_gene: NA; j_gene: TRBJ2-5; abundance: NA; CDR3nt: TGTGCCAGCAGCTTGGAGCGTCTAGTTCGGGAGACCCAGTACTTC; CDR3aa: CASSLERLVRETQYF
len: 15; v_gene: TRBV29-1; d_gene: TRBD1; j_gene: TRBJ1-5; abundance: NA; CDR3nt: TGCAGCGTGGCCCCCACAGGGGGTGCCAATCAGCCCCAGCATTTT; CDR3aa: CSVAPTGGANQPQHF
len: 14; v_gene: TRBV11-1; d_gene: NA; j_gene: TRBJ2-5; abundance: NA; CDR3nt: TGTGCCAGCAGCTTATTCATTTCGGGGGAGACCCAGTACTTC; CDR3aa: CASSLFISGETQYF
len: 13; v_gene: TRBV7-3; d_gene: TRBD1; j_gene: TRBJ2-7; abundance: NA; CDR3nt: TGTGCCAGCAGCTTTCTACAGGGGGGCGAGCAGTACTTC; CDR3aa: CASSFLQGGEQYF
len: 12; v_gene: TRBV24-1; d_gene: NA; j_gene: TRBJ2-7; abundance: NA; CDR3nt: TGTGCCACCAGTGATCTTAGGGGCGAGCAGTACTTC; CDR3aa: CATSDLRGEQYF
len: 14; v_gene: TRBV3-1/TRBV3-2; d_gene: NA; j_gene: TRBJ1-6; abundance: NA; CDR3nt: TGTGCCAGCAGCCGGCCCGCCCCAAATTCACCCCTCCACTTT; CDR3aa: CASSRPAPNSPLHF
len: 17; v_gene: TRBV5-1; d_gene: TRBD2; j_gene: TRBJ2-7; abundance: NA; CDR3nt: TGCGCCAGCAGCTTGGCCGGAGGGGCGGGAGGGCCTAACGAGCAGTACTTC; CDR3aa: CASSLAGGAGGPNEQYF
len: 15; v_gene: TRBV19; d_gene: TRBD1; j_gene: TRBJ1-5; abundance: few; CDR3nt: TGTGCCAGTAGTAGGGGACAGGTGCCAAATCAGCCCCAGCATTTT; CDR3aa: CASSRGQVPNQPQHF
len: 14; v_gene: TRBV19; d_gene: NA; j_gene: TRBJ2-7; abundance: NA; CDR3nt: TGTGCCAGTAGTATAGCCCGGGACTCCTACGAGCAGTACTTC; CDR3aa: CASSIARDSYEQYF
len: 13; v_gene: TRBV6-6; d_gene: TRBD1; j_gene: TRBJ1-4; abundance: NA; CDR3nt: TGTGCCAGCAGTTGGACAGGGGATGAAAAACTGTTTTTT; CDR3aa: CASSWTGDEKLFF
len: 15; v_gene: TRBV6-5; d_gene: TRBD2; j_gene: TRBJ2-7; abundance: NA; CDR3nt: TGTGCCAGCATCCGAGCGGGAGGGGCCTCCTACGAGCAGTACTTC; CDR3aa: CASIRAGGASYEQYF
len: 12; v_gene: TRBV2; d_gene: TRBD2; j_gene: TRBJ2-7; abundance: NA; CDR3nt: TGTGCCAGCAGGATAACTAGCGATCAGCAGTACTTC; CDR3aa: CASRITSDQQYF
len: 16; v_gene: TRBV7-8; d_gene: TRBD2; j_gene: TRBJ2-7; abundance: once; CDR3nt: TGTGCCAGCAGCTTAGCCGATTCCCTAGCGGGAGGCGAGCAGTACTTC; CDR3aa: CASSLADSLAGGEQYF
len: 12; v_gene: TRBV12-3/TRBV12-4; d_gene: TRBD1; j_gene: TRBJ1-6; abundance: NA; CDR3nt: TGTGCCAGCCGACAGGGCAATTCACCCCTCCACTTT; CDR3aa: CASRQGNSPLHF
len: 16; v_gene: TRBV4-1; d_gene: TRBD2; j_gene: TRBJ2-1; abundance: NA; CDR3nt: TGCGCCAGCAGCCAGGGGGGGACTAGAGCCTACAATGAGCAGTTCTTC; CDR3aa: CASSQGGTRAYNEQFF
len: 17; v_gene: TRBV28; d_gene: TRBD1; j_gene: TRBJ1-5; abundance: many; CDR3nt: TGTGCCAGCAGTTCCGACCGGGACAGAGATAGCAATCAGCCCCAGCATTTT; CDR3aa: CASSSDRDRDSNQPQHF
len: 12; v_gene: TRBV24-1; d_gene: NA; j_gene: TRBJ2-5; abundance: NA; CDR3nt: TGTGCCACCAGTGATTTGCAGAAGACCCAGTACTTC; CDR3aa: CATSDLQKTQYF
len: 12; v_gene: TRBV7-2; d_gene: TRBD1; j_gene: TRBJ1-2; abundance: NA; CDR3nt: TGTGCCAGCAGCTCGGACAGGGTAGGCTACACCTTC; CDR3aa: CASSSDRVGYTF
len: 20; v_gene: TRBV4-1; d_gene: TRBD1; j_gene: TRBJ2-6; abundance: NA; CDR3nt: TGCGCCAGCAGCCAAGCCCTTAGTCCCGGGACAGGGGCTGGGGCCAACGTCCTGACTTTC; CDR3aa: CASSQALSPGTGAGANVLTF
len: 16; v_gene: TRBV9; d_gene: TRBD1; j_gene: TRBJ2-7; abundance: NA; CDR3nt: TGTGCCAGCAGCAAGATAGGAACAGGGGGCGCGGGGGAGCAGTACTTC; CDR3aa: CASSKIGTGGAGEQYF
len: 13; v_gene: TRBV29-1; d_gene: NA; j_gene: TRBJ1-5; abundance: few; CDR3nt: TGCAGCGTGGGAGAGGGAAGCAATCAGCCCCAGCATTTT; CDR3aa: CSVGEGSNQPQHF
len: 14; v_gene: TRBV6-5; d_gene: NA; j_gene: TRBJ1-1; abundance: NA; CDR3nt: TGTGCCAGCAGTTACCAGGGGCGGAACACTGAAGCTTTCTTT; CDR3aa: CASSYQGRNTEAFF
len: 17; v_gene: TRBV27; d_gene: TRBD1; j_gene: TRBJ2-5; abundance: NA; CDR3nt: TGTGCCAGCAGTTTATCGCAGGGGGCGAGGTTTCAAGAGACCCAGTACTTC; CDR3aa: CASSLSQGARFQETQYF
len: 15; v_gene: TRBV6-6; d_gene: TRBD1; j_gene: TRBJ1-6; abundance: NA; CDR3nt: TGTGCCAGCAGTTCGCAGGGGGTAGACTATTCACCCCTCCACTTT; CDR3aa: CASSSQGVDYSPLHF
len: 15; v_gene: TRBV7-8; d_gene: TRBD2; j_gene: TRBJ2-7; abundance: NA; CDR3nt: TGTGCCAGCAGCTTGACTAGCGGGACAACCTACGAGCAGTACTTC; CDR3aa: CASSLTSGTTYEQYF